This T cell receptor beta chain was sequenced for a study of T cells in Graves' hyperthyroidism and ophthalmopathy. The study left out patients who had uncontrolled infection, other autoimmune disease, pregnancy or lactation. Deletions cut 5 bases from V and 3 bases from J, with 22 bases between. There are 17 residues in the CDR3. Germline V gene sequence: CDR1 LNHDA, CDR2 SQIVND (reference sequence). Study findings and constraints: Model predictions of ophthalmopathy came a median roughly 6.4 months before onset. Within blood appeared most thyroid clonotypes that had expanded above 0.001.

The source material, RNA transcripts, was used to amplify TCR beta CDR3 regions. An initial round of RT-PCR targeting the TCR CDR3 relied on the HTBI primer set. TCRdb called the multiplex PCR reads again in MiXCR, with one record for every CDR3 protein. The repertoire has 360,000 or so distinct CDR3 sequences, approximately 19% of them found once; the top ten carry about 3.5%. This clonotype was seen many times. The antigen remains undetermined. Material for sequencing was blood. This TCR derives from a woman aged 18-35 years with Graves' hyperthyroidism. The J gene is TRBJ2-5, the V gene TRBV19; D possibly corresponds to TRBD2 (6 bases). CDR3 sequence reads: CASSSLGFTSLEETQYF. The DNA of the CDR3 is TGTGCCAGTAGTTCGCTTGGCTTTACTAGCCTTGAAGAGACCCAGTACTTC.